The entry below gives a single T cell receptor (beta chain) sequence along with its context. This sample is part of a study of blood T cell repertoires in COVID-19. Study at large: Researchers got acute and convalescent COVID-19 samples from the United States, Italy and Spain. From T cells, B-cell-depleted T cells, or PBMCs came the material, which was cDNA or gDNA.

V trimming: 2 bases; J trimming: 9 bases; junction bases outside the gene matches: 3. The CDR3 is made up of 13 amino acids. Per the germline V gene, CDR1 is KGHSH and CDR2 is LQKENI. In the original processing: The authors estimated nucleated cell counts from reference gene primer amplification. Measured with immunoSEQ multiplex PCR; TCRdb has only the in-frame clones, and not every one. V and J calls and clone size come straight from that table; D and trimming were deduced from the DNA. Seen here are about 210,000 clones, 80% observed once, and the top ten hold around 13%. The material sequenced was peripheral blood. The V and J genes are TRBV18 and TRBJ2-4; TRBD1 matches 8 bases. The TCR was taken from a human donor in a cohort sampled during active COVID-19. As DNA, the CDR3 is TGTGCCAGCTCACCAACAGGGGGTGTCATTCAGTACTTC. Protein product: CASSPTGGVIQYF.